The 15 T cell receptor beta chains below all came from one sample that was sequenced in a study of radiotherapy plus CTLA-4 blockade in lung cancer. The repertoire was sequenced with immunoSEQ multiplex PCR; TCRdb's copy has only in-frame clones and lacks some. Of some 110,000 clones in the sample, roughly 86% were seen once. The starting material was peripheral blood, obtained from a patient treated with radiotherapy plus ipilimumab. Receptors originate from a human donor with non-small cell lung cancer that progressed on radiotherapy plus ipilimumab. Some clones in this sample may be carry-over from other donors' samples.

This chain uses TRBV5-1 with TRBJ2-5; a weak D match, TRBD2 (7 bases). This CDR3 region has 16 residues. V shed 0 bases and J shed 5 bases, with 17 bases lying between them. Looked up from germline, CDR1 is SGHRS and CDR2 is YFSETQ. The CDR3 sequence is CASSLVGGAYRETQYF. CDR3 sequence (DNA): TGCGCCAGCAGCTTGGTTGGGGGGGCTTATCGGGAGACCCAGTACTTC. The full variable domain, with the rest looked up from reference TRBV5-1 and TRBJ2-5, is KAGVTQTPRYLIKTRGQQVTLSCSPISGHRSVSWYQQTPGQGLQFLFEYFSETQRNKGNFPGRFSGRQFSNSRSEMNVSTLELGDSALYLCASSLVGGAYRETQYFGPGTRLLVL.

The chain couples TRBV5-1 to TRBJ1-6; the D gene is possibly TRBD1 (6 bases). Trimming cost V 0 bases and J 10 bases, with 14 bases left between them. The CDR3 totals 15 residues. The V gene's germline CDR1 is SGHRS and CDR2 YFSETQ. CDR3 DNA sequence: TGCGCCAGCAGCTTGGGGACAGAGGCATCCTCACCCCTCCACTTT. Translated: CASSLGTEASSPLHF.

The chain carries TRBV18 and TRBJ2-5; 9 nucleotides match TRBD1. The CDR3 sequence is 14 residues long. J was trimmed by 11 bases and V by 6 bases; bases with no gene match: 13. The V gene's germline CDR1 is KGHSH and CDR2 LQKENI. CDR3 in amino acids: CASSPPGQGIKQYF. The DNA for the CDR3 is TGTGCCAGCTCTCCCCCCGGACAGGGGATAAAGCAGTACTTC.

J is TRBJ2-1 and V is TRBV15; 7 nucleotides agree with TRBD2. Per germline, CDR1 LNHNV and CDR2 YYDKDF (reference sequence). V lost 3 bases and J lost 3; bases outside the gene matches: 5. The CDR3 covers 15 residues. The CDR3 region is CATSRSGDYYNEQFF. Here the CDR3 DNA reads TGTGCCACCAGCAGGAGCGGGGATTACTACAATGAGCAGTTCTTC.

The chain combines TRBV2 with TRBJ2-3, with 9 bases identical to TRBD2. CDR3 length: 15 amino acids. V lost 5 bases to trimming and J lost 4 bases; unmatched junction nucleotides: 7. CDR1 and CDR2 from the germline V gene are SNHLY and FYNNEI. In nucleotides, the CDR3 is TGTGCCAGCAGTCCCGGAGCGGGGGGCGCAGATACGCAGTATTTT. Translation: CASSPGAGGADTQYF.

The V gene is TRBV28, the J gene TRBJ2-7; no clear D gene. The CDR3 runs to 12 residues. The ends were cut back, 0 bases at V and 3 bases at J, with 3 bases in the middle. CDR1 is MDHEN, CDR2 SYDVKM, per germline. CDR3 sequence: CASSLWYYEQYF. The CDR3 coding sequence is TGTGCCAGCAGTTTATGGTACTACGAGCAGTACTTC.

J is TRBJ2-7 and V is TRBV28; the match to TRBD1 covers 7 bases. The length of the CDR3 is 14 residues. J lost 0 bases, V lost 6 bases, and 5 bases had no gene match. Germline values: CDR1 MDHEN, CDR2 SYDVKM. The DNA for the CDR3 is TGTGCCAGCAGGTACGGACAGGACTCCTACGAGCAGTACTTC. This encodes CASRYGQDSYEQYF.

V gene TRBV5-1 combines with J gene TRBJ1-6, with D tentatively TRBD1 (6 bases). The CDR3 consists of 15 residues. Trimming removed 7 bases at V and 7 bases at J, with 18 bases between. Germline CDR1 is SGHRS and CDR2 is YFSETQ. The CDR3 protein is CASGSGGAGNSPLHF. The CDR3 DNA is TGCGCCAGCGGCAGTGGGGGGGCCGGGAATTCACCCCTCCACTTT.

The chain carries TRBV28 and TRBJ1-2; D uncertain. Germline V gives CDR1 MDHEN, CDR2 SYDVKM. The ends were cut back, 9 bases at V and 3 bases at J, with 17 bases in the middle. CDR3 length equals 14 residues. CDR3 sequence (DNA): TGTGCCAGTGTCCCAACTTACACCGACTATGGCTACACCTTC. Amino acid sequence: CASVPTYTDYGYTF.

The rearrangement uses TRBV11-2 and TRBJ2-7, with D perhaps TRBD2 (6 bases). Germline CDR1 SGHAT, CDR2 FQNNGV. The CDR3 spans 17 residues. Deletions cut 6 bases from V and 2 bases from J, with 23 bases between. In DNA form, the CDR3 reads TGTGCCAGCAGGAAGCCCGGGAGAGGACCTCGAGCCTACGAGCAGTACTTC. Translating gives CASRKPGRGPRAYEQYF. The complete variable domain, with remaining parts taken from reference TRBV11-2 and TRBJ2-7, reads EAGVAQSPRYKIIEKRQSVAFWCNPISGHATLYWYQQILGQGPKLLIQFQNNGVVDDSQLPKDRFSAERLKGVDSTLKIQPAKLEDSAVYLCASRKPGRGPRAYEQYFGPGTRLTVT.

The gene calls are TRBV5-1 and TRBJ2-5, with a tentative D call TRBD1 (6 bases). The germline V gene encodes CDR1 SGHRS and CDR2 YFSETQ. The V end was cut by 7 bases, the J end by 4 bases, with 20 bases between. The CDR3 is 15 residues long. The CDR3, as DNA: TGCGCCAGCGTACCCGGAGTGGGGGCTGGAGAGACCCAGTACTTC. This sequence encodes CASVPGVGAGETQYF.

CDR3 region: CASSTDSVKQFF. The CDR3 nucleotides read TGTGCCAGCAGTACCGATTCGGTTAAGCAGTTCTTC. The rearrangement links TRBV7-3 to TRBJ2-1; D remains ambiguous. Trimming took off 6 bases at V and 11 bases at J, with 14 bases between the two ends. This CDR3 has 12 amino acids. CDR1 and CDR2 (germline): SGHTA, FQGTGA.

The CDR3 loop reads CASSEYVGRGFNTGELFF. The CDR3 DNA reads TGTGCCAGCAGTGAATATGTCGGGCGGGGGTTTAACACCGGGGAGCTGTTTTTT. The chain links TRBV25-1 to TRBJ2-2; 7 nucleotides agree with TRBD2. Losses at the gene ends were 0 bases for V and 2 bases for J; bases not matched to a gene: 9. CDR3 size: 18 residues. Germline V gene sequence: CDR1 MGHDK, CDR2 SYGVNS.

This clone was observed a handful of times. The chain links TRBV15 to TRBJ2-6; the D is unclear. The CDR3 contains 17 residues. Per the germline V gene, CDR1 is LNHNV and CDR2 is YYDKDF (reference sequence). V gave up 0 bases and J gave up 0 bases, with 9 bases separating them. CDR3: CATSRDRRNSGANVLTF. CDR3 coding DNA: TGTGCCACCAGCAGAGATCGAAGAAACTCTGGGGCCAACGTCCTGACTTTC. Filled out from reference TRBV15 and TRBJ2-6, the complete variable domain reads DAMVIQNPRYQVTQFGKPVTLSCSQTLNHNVMYWYQQKSSQAPKLLFHYYDKDFNNEADTPDNFQSRRPNTSFCFLDIRSPGLGDTAMYLCATSRDRRNSGANVLTFGAGSRLTVL.

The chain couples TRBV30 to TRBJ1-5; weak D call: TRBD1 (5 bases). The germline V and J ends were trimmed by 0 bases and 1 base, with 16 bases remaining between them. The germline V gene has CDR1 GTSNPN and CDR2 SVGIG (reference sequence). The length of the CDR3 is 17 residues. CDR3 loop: CAWSVPWGTVSNQPQHF. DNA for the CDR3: TGTGCCTGGAGTGTACCTTGGGGGACTGTAAGCAATCAGCCCCAGCATTTT.